This TCR beta chain was found in a study of cytomegalovirus exposure and HLA in healthy donors. Study conclusions and caveats: A list of 150 to 200 TCR beta chains associated with cytomegalovirus was given. In a later analysis, compared with equally common non-associated chains, HLA-associated beta chains were more expanded.

With respect to this clone: The antigen is not known.

V was clipped by 7 bases and J by 4 bases, with 11 bases between them. CDR1 and CDR2 (germline): MDHEN, SYDVKM. The CDR3 runs 13 residues. PCR primers comprised 60 Vbeta and 13 Jbeta primers. Here immunoSEQ multiplex PCR was the method, and the copy in TCRdb shows in-frame clones only, minus some. The data show 60,000 to 100,000 clones, 78% seen once. The chain links TRBV28 to TRBJ1-5, with D possibly TRBD1 on 5 matching bases. This clonotype was sampled from a male donor in good health and CMV-seropositive. The sample consisted of PBMCs. The CDR3 DNA follows: TGTGCCAGCATTCGACGGGGGAATCAGCCCCAGCATTTT. Protein: CASIRRGNQPQHF.